These T cell receptor beta chains were read from a single sample in a study of T cells after posttransplantation cyclophosphamide. Repertoires were generated with immunoSEQ multiplex PCR, while TCRdb's copy carries only in-frame clones and drops some. The sample yields 15,000 to 25,000 clones, 87% seen once. Here the sequenced sample was PBMCs, taken after allogeneic stem cell transplant with posttransplant cyclophosphamide. The receptors come from a female patient between 40 and 55 years old who received an allogeneic stem cell transplant from a related donor, was CMV-positive, and had no GVHD. Some T cells may have originated in the graft donor. CDR3s include the opening cysteine and the closing phenylalanine or tryptophan. Not every row has a clone size; where given, it reads once, few, many or a size class.

CDR3 length	V gene	clone size	J gene	CDR3 protein
15	TRBV27	.	TRBJ2-1	CASSPFGTGYNEQFF
16	TRBV9	.	TRBJ1-2	CASSVLSGTGLTGYTF
15	TRBV7-2	.	TRBJ2-7	CASSLATSGNYEQYF
11	TRBV25-1	.	TRBJ1-2	CASSETGSYTF
14	TRBV11-3	.	TRBJ1-2	CASSPWTETYGYTF
17	TRBV7-3	.	TRBJ2-1	CASSLGQPGLGINEQFF
20	TRBV5-4	once	TRBJ2-1	CASSRGPGTSGNWVYNEQFF
15	TRBV29-1	.	TRBJ2-1	CSVGTGTGGLNEQFF
14	TRBV7-8	.	TRBJ2-7	CASSFTGLSYEQYF
16	TRBV2	.	TRBJ2-5	CASSEGGNPRAQTQYF
13	TRBV18	.	TRBJ1-5	CASSPHLDQPQHF
14	TRBV19	few	TRBJ1-2	CASSIRDSLNGYTF
17	TRBV9	.	TRBJ2-2	CASSLLGQGANTGELFF
16	TRBV19	.	TRBJ1-1	CASDPGTKSMNTEAFF
12	TRBV2	.	TRBJ1-1	CASREPNTEAFF
15	TRBV28	.	TRBJ1-2	CASSLGGPHNYGYTF
14	TRBV9	.	TRBJ2-1	CASSVITLGNEQFF
17	TRBV28	.	TRBJ2-3	CASSPTYNLYDTDTQYF
14	TRBV30	.	TRBJ2-3	CAWSVGGSADTQYF
14	TRBV30	few	TRBJ1-1	CAWSVSTGRTEAFF
18	TRBV4-3	.	TRBJ2-3	CASSQDIPSGPYTDTQYF
15	TRBV11-2	.	TRBJ2-7	CASSLVAGGLYEQYF
14	TRBV28	once	TRBJ1-2	CASSFGQKQGGYTF
15	TRBV27	.	TRBJ2-2	CASSDRGLLTGELFF
19	TRBV19	.	TRBJ2-1	CASSSKLAGGGSSYNEQFF
16	TRBV7-9	.	TRBJ2-1	CASSLEWKSSYNEQFF
14	TRBV28	.	TRBJ2-7	CASRPGQGAYEQYF
15	TRBV2	.	TRBJ2-3	CASSELAGNTDTQYF
15	TRBV27	.	TRBJ2-7	CASSLGLAGIYEQYF
15	TRBV5-4	.	TRBJ2-7	CASSLGGTIRYEQYF
16	TRBV5-4	.	TRBJ2-1	CASSFTAGVAYNEQFF
16	TRBV28	.	TRBJ2-7	CASSPGTSLRSYEQYF
14	TRBV10-3	.	TRBJ2-7	CAISDVGLAYEQYF
19	TRBV7-8	.	TRBJ2-7	CASSLSWGRGRISSYEQYF
14	TRBV5-6	.	TRBJ2-3	CASSLGQGPDTQYF
16	TRBV7-9	once	TRBJ2-1	CASSTPLAGDYNEQFF
15	TRBV4-3	.	TRBJ1-2	CASSQGTGGVYGYTF
16	TRBV7-9	.	TRBJ1-1	CASSLDRTARGTEAFF
13	TRBV30	.	TRBJ1-5	CAWSGGGNQPQHF
13	TRBV6-5	.	TRBJ2-3	CASSSTLQGVGYF